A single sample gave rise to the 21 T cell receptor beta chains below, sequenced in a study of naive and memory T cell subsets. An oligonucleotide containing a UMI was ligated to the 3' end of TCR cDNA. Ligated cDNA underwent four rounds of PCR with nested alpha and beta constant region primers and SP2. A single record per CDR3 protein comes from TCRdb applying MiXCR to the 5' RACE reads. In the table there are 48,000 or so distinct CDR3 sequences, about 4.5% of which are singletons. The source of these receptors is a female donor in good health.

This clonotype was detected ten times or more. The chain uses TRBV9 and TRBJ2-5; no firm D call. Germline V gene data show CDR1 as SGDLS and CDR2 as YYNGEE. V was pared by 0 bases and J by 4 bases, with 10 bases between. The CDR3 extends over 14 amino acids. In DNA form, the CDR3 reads TGTGCCAGCAGCGTAGGGGCAGGACGAGAGACCCAGTACTTC. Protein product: CASSVGAGRETQYF.

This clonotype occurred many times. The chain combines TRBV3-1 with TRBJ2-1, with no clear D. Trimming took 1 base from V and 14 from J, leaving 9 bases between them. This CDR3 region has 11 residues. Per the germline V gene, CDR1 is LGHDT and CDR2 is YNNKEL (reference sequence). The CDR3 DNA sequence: TGTGCCAGCAGCCAAGCGGGCTGGGAGTTCTTC. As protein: CASSQAGWEFF.

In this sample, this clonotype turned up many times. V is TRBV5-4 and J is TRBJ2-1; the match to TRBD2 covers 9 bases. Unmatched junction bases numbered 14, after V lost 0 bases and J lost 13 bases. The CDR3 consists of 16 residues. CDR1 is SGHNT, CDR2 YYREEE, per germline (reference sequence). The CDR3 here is CASSLGSSGAPLGQFF. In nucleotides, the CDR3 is TGTGCCAGCAGCTTGGGTTCTAGCGGGGCCCCCCTTGGACAGTTCTTC.

Written as DNA, the CDR3 is TGTGCCAGCAGCCAAGCAACGGGACAAGAGACCCAGTACTTC. This encodes CASSQATGQETQYF. The chain combines TRBV14 with TRBJ2-5; weak D call: TRBD2 (5 bases). The V end was cut by 1 base, the J end by 2 bases, with 8 bases between. Germline V CDR1 and CDR2: SGHDN, FVKESK. This CDR3 is built from 14 residues.

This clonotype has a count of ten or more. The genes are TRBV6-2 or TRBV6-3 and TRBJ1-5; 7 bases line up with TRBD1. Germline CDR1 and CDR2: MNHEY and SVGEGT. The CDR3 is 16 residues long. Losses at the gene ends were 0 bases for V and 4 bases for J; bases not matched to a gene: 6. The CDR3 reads CASSYSVDRENQPQHF. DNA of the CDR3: TGTGCCAGCAGTTACTCCGTAGACAGGGAAAATCAGCCCCAGCATTTT.

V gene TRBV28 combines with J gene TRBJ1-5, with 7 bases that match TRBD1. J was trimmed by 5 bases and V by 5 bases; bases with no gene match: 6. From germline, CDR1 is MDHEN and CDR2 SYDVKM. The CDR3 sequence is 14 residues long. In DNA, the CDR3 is TGTGCCAGCAGTCCCCACAGGGGCTATCAGCCCCAGCATTTT. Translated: CASSPHRGYQPQHF.

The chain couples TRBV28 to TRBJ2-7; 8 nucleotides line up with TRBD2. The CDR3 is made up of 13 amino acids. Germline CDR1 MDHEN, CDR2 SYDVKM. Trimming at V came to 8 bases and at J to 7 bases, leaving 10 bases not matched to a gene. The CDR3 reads CASRGGPLREQYF. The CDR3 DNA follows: TGTGCCAGCCGCGGGGGGCCTTTAAGGGAGCAGTACTTC.

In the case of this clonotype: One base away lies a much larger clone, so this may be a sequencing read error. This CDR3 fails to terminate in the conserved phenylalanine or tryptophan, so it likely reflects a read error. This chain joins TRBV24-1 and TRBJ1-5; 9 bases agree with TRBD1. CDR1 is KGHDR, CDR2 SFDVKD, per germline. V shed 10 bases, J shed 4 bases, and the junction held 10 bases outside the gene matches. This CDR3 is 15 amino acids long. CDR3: CATDGDRAKNQPQHS. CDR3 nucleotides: TGTGCCACGGATGGGGACAGGGCAAAAAATCAGCCCCAGCATTCT.

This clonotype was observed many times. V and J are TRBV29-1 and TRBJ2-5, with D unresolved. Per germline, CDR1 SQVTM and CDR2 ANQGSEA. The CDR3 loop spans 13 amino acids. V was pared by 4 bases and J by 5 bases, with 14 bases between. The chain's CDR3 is CSVGDDGRETQYF. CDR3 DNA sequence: TGCAGCGTTGGGGATGATGGCCGTGAGACCCAGTACTTC.

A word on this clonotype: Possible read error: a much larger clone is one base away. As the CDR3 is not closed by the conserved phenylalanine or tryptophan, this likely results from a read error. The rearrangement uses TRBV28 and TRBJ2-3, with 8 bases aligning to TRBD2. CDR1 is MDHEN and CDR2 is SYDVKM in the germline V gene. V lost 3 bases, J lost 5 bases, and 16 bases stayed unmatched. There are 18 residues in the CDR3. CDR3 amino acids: CASSFSGRYSGGEDTQYY. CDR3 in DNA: TGTGCCAGCAGTTTCAGCGGGAGATATTCCGGGGGTGAAGATACGCAGTATTAT.

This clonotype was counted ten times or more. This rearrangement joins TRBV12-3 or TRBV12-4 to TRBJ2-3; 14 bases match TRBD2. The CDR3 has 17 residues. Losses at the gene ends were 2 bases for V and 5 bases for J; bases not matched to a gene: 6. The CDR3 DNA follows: TGTGCCAGCAGTTTACCGGGACTAGCGGGAGTGAAAGATACGCAGTATTTT. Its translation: CASSLPGLAGVKDTQYF.

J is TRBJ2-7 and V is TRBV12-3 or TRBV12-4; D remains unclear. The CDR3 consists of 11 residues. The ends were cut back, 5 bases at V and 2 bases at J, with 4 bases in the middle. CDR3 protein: CASSNTYEQYF. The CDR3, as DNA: TGTGCCAGCAGTAATACCTACGAGCAGTACTTC.

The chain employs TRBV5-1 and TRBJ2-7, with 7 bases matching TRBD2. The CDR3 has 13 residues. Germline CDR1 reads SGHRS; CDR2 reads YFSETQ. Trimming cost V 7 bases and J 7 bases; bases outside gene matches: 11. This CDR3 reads CASLPTGGREQYF. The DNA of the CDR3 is TGCGCCAGCCTGCCGACGGGGGGTCGGGAGCAGTACTTC.

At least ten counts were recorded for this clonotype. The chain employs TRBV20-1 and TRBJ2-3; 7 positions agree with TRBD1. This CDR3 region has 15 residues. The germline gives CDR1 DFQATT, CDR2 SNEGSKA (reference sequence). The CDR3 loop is CTTRGGGAGTDTQYF. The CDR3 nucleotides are TGCACCACCCGAGGGGGCGGCGCTGGCACAGATACGCAGTATTTT.

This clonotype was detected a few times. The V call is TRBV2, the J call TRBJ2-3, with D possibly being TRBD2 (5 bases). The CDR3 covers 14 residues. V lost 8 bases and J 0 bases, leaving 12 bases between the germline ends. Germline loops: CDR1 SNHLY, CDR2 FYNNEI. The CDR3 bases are TGTGCCAGCCTGCCAAGGACTAGCACAGATACGCAGTATTTT. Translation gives CASLPRTSTDTQYF.

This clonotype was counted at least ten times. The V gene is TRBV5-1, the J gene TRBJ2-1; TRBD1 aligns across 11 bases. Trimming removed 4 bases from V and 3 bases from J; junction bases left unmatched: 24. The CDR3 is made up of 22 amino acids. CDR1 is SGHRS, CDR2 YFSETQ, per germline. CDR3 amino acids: CASSPGQGAGGGAKRNYNEQFF. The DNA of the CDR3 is TGCGCCAGCAGCCCAGGACAGGGGGCCGGAGGGGGCGCCAAACGAAACTACAATGAGCAGTTCTTC.

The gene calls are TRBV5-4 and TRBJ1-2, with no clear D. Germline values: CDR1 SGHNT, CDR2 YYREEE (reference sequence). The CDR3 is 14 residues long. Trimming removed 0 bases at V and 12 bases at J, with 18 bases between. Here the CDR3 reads CASSLGAQLKGDTF. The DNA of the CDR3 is TGTGCCAGCAGCTTGGGGGCACAGCTAAAGGGCGACACCTTC.

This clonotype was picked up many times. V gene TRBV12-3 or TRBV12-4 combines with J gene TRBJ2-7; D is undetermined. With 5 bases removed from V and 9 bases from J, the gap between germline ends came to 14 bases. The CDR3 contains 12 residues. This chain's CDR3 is CASSPSKRWQYF. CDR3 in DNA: TGTGCCAGCAGTCCCTCCAAACGGTGGCAGTACTTC.

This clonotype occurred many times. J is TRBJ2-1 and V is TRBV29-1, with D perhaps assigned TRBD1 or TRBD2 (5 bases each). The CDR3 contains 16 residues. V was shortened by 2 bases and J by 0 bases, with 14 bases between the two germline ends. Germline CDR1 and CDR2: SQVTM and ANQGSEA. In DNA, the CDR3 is TGCAGCGTTGAAAGGAAGGGACGCACCTCCTACAATGAGCAGTTCTTC. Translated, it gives CSVERKGRTSYNEQFF.

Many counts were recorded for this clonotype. CDR3 in DNA: TGTGCCAGCAGCTACGGGACAGGGTTTGTGGGCTCCTACAATGAGCAGTTCTTC. Protein sequence: CASSYGTGFVGSYNEQFF. J is TRBJ2-1 and V is TRBV7-8; 9 bases match TRBD1. CDR1 is SGHVS, CDR2 FQNEAQ, per germline. V lost 4 bases to trimming and J lost 0 bases; unmatched junction nucleotides: 10. The CDR3 extends over 18 amino acids. The full variable domain, in which reference TRBV7-8 and TRBJ2-1 provide the parts outside the CDR3, is GAGVSQSPRYKVAKRGQDVALRCDPISGHVSLFWYQQALGQGPEFLTYFQNEAQLDKSGLPSDRFFAERPEGSVSTLKIQRTQQEDSAVYLCASSYGTGFVGSYNEQFFGPGTRLTVL.

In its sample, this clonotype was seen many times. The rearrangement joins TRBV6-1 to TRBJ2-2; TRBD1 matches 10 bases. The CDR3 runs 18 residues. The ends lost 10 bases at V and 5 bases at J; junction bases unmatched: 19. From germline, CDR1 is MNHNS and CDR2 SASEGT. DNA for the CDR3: TGTGCCACTCCGGTAGGGGACAGGGGTCTTCCTACGACCGGGGAGCTGTTTTTT. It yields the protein CATPVGDRGLPTTGELFF.